This T cell receptor (beta chain) was captured by sequencing in a study of T cell repertoires in cytomegalovirus infection. A single record per CDR3 protein comes from TCRdb applying MiXCR to the reads. Found here are about 310,000 distinct CDR3 sequences, around 25% of them singletons; the top ten hold about an eighth. This CDR3 is 13 amino acids long. With 2 bases clipped from V and 10 bases from J, the junction kept 3 bases outside the gene matches. Germline V gene lookup returns CDR1 LGHNA and CDR2 YSLEER. With respect to this clonotype: Its specificity is unknown.

The source was cultured PBMCs, collected from culture after CMV antigen stimulation. This chain joins TRBV4-3 and TRBJ1-5; TRBD1 matches at 9 bases. The source of this sequence is a human donor in good health (CMV status not recorded). Some clones in this sample may be carry-over from other donors' samples. CDR3 region: CASSQTGGVPQHF. DNA for the CDR3: TGCGCCAGCAGCCAAACAGGGGGCGTTCCCCAGCATTTT.